The entry below gives a single TCR beta chain sequence along with its context. This clone was seen a few times. This clone's antigen is unknown. One end of the junction is discordant with germline, which a read error may explain. The sample originates from a study of cytomegalovirus exposure and HLA in healthy donors (dated by TCRdb to about 2017). With respect to the entire study: An earlier analysis of more than 550 of the donors reported 276 Gb of sequence data and around 110 million unique TCR beta sequences obtained from about 179 million T cells. To predict cytomegalovirus infection status, the study combined high-throughput TCR immunosequencing, statistical association of individual TCRs with disease status, and machine learning. HLA typing covered class I and class II loci at four-digit resolution. Rather than drawing on any new phenotypic data, the later analysis identified candidate immune exposures from TCR beta sequences and the way those sequences occurred across donors. Among some 400 genotyped donors of the cohort, an average of about 220,000 unique TCR beta nucleotide sequences was sequenced per donor, of which roughly 17% were non-productive. Using immunosequencing, the study profiled T cell repertoires from around 680 subjects and related those repertoires to cytomegalovirus serostatus. Of the 350 to 450 genotyped donors, approximately 80% were placed in the genetic ancestry cluster associated with self-reported Caucasian donors. The number of typed donors differed by locus: about 629-640 for A, B, C, DRB1 and DQB1; 500 to 550 for DQA1; 606 for DPA1; and some 470 for DPB1. Donor age, sex, ethnicity and CMV serostatus were collected together with the repertoire data. A later analysis re-examined previously published TCR beta repertoires from hundreds of donors and added high-resolution HLA genotyping to investigate patterns of TCR occurrence. Besides the first cohort of approximately 710 subjects, a separate validation cohort made up of 120 different subjects was used. Every discovery cohort repertoire had been produced on one sequencing platform. In an earlier analysis of roughly 540 of the donors, high-throughput TCR beta sequencing was used to judge whether each TCR beta V gene segment behaved as functional or pseudogenic. Genome-wide SNP genotypes for about 65% of the 666 donors were used in a later genetic analysis, which treated that subset as a discovery cohort. The study aimed to test whether cataloging public T cell receptors could reveal signatures of past pathogen exposure. Roughly 5 DR-DQ haplotypes were handled as single units for association and clustering, since linkage in the cohort was strong. An early release covering 500 to 750 HLA-typed donors comprised 250 to 350 gigabases of sequencing data and roughly 85 million unique TCR sequences. Overall results and qualifications from the work: According to the authors, the approach could potentially be generalized to other disease states and immunological phenotypes. Only TCR beta chains were sequenced in this cohort, and the absence of alpha or paired-chain data limited detectable features. The sequencing pipeline was judged likely to have produced a cluster of highly shared sequence variants as a technical artifact. A further reported finding was that TCR beta sequences accurately predicted the HLA-A and HLA-B alleles for most subjects in the first cohort. In vitro tests confirmed that three of the cytomegalovirus-associated TCR beta chains recognize cytomegalovirus antigens. Because some donors lacked HLA typing at each locus, the association tests relied only on the typed subset. Assigning TCR associations to individual alleles was difficult when HLA alleles, especially DR and DQ, strongly co-occurred. Several of the top co-occurrence clusters appeared to be linked to parvovirus B19, influenza, CMV and Epstein-Barr virus, according to a later analysis. Correlated functional status among segregating V segments might be attributable to linkage disequilibrium, but an unknown experimental factor could not be ruled out. In a later analysis, most CMV-associated TCR beta chains were found to appear HLA-restricted, with HLA associations seemingly driven largely by CMV exposure. In a later genetic analysis, a missense DCLRE1C variant was associated with V-gene and J-gene trimming of TCR beta chains, and the association was replicated in an independent cohort. Some IMGT-functional V segments, including TRBV6-2 and TRBV6-3, could not be distinguished by the 87-base-pair reads and were therefore excluded. About 17 rarely observed V segments, including chromosome 9 orphons, were excluded from the earlier analysis of approximately 600 of the donors because counts were too low. In a later analysis, 15,000 to 20,000 TCR beta sequences were associated with specific HLA alleles at a false discovery rate of 0.05. According to a later analysis, TCR association rates differed among HLA loci, with DRB1 alleles showing the most associated TCRs and HLA-C alleles showing the fewest. The classifier was reported to diagnose cytomegalovirus status with high specificity and sensitivity in both the original and validation cohorts. In an earlier analysis of roughly 500 of the donors, most TCR beta V segments appeared in productive rearrangements about 87% or about 30% of the time, broadly matching IMGT annotations. Immune exposure information for the cohort was limited to CMV serostatus. The study gave a list of more than 150 TCR beta chains associated with cytomegalovirus. Most TCR sequences were seen in very few donors, while some public TCRs were found in many individuals. Roughly uniform sequencing depth across donors was assumed in presence/absence analyses, although this assumption may not hold. In a later analysis, HLA-associated TCR beta chains were found to be more clonally expanded and to have lower generation probabilities than equally common non-associated chains. Compared with the roughly 700-donor mean, donors in an Asian-associated ancestry cluster had fewer N-insertions in productive TCRs, according to a later genetic analysis.

The library was produced with the immunoSEQ multiplex PCR assay. For the multiplex PCR, a mixture combining 60 forward primers for TCR Vbeta segments and 13 reverse primers for TCR Jbeta segments was used. The CDR3 region of rearranged TCR beta genes was amplified from genomic DNA with a multiplex PCR assay. The Illumina HiSeq System was used to sequence the amplified TCR beta libraries as 87-base-pair reads. The published analysis was carried out like this. A later analysis tallied around 82 million unique TCR beta chains across the 666 repertoires, and about 10 million of those chains were shared by two or more donors. Raw reads were error-corrected and collapsed into unique sequences by a nearest-neighbor algorithm in which closely related sequences were merged to remove PCR and sequencing errors. CDR3 sequences were aligned to IMGT reference sequences to assign V, D and J gene segments. For a sequence to be retained, a match of at least six nucleotides was required to both a V gene segment and a J gene segment. Rearrangements were called productive when the CDR3 lacked stop codons and stayed in frame with V and J; all others were non-productive. CDR3 was defined by IMGT convention, running from the second conserved V-encoded cysteine to the conserved J-encoded phenylalanine. The earlier analysis of some 540 of the donors excluded any sequence lacking an unambiguous match to a single V gene segment. In an earlier analysis of about 590 of the donors, a V segment was called functional when productive rearrangements were above 56.7%, and segregating when the standard deviation between donors exceeded 5%. A statistical classification framework was built to diagnose cytomegalovirus status from the catalog of TCR beta chain sequences. In a later analysis, TCR nucleotide sequences were compared against IMGT/GENE-DB human TR gene sequences so that V and J genes could be assigned. In a later analysis, CDR3 sequences and most-parsimonious VDJ recombination scenarios were assigned using the TCRdist pipeline. A later analysis defined each TCR beta chain by its CDR3 amino acid sequence plus V-gene family, and excluded reads lacking a unique V-gene family. To address suspected cross-contamination and a sequencing artifact, a later analysis removed approximately 600 highly shared, low-generation-probability nucleotide sequences. A later analysis calculated a clonal expansion index for each public chain from normalized within-repertoire ranks of inferred template counts. A later analysis computed generation probabilities with a VDJ recombination model fitted to out-of-frame rearrangements, and checked the results against IGoR. In a later analysis, TCR-TCR, TCR-HLA and TCR-CMV co-occurrence was scored with hypergeometric tests, and a repertoire-size bias correction was applied to TCR pairs. A later analysis estimated false discovery rates by permuting HLA or CMV assignments 20 times. A later analysis grouped co-occurring TCRs with DBSCAN, adding TCRdist sequence similarity when clustering within HLA-allele-positive subsets. For co-occurrence clustering, repertoires with fewer than 30,000 or more than 120,000 public chains were excluded, along with a handful of repertoires with anomalous nucleotide sharing. The table was pulled from immuneACCESS by TCRdb, which kept in-frame rearrangements only. Such tables lose some clones; where checked, under half of the loss comes from unresolved V genes, and the rest has no known cause. V and J calls and clone size follow that table, whereas D and trimming were derived from the DNA. The sample profile shows under 300,000 clones; over 70% of them were found once. Under 8% of the sample goes to the ten largest clones.

The CDR3, cysteine through phenylalanine, is 16 amino acids long. The read is trimmed to its CDR3 DNA, 48 bases read in frame from base 1. Via the germline V gene (reference sequence), CDR1 is SEHNR and CDR2 FQNEAQ. The cohort was made up of several hundred healthy bone marrow donors. At the time of sampling, all cohort members were nominally healthy, though unrecorded immune exposures were likely present. The donor tested CMV seropositive, placing the donor among the approximately 290 seropositive members of the cohort. Each donor provided a peripheral blood sample, and peripheral blood mononuclear cells were used for TCR beta sequencing. Genomic DNA was extracted from the blood cell samples with the Qiagen DNeasy Blood Extraction Kit.

Recombination linked TRBV7-9 to TRBJ2-2, with 11 middle bases fitting TRBD1. The receptor's source is a woman between 55 and 75 years old in good health and CMV-seropositive. Material for sequencing was PBMCs. The CDR3 in this case is CSSSPRTGGETGELFF. The nucleotide sequence is TGTTCCAGCAGCCCCAGGACAGGGGGCGAAACCGGGGAGCTGTTTTTT. The full variable domain, with segments outside the CDR3 supplied by the reference TRBV7-9 and TRBJ2-2 proteins, appears as DTGVSQNPRHKITKRGQNVTFRCDPISEHNRLYWYRQTLGQGPEFLTYFQNEAQLEKSRLLSDRFSAERPKGSFSTLEIQRTEQGDSAMYLCSSSPRTGGETGELFFGEGSRLTVL.